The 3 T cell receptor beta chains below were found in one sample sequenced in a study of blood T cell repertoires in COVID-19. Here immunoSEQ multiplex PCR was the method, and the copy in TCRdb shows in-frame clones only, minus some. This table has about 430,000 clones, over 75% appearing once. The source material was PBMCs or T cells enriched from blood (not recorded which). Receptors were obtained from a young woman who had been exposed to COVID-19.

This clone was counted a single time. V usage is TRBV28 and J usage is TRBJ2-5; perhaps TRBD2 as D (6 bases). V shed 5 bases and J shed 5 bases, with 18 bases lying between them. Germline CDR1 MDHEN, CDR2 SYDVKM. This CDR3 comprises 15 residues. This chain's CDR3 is CASSPTGEVMETQYF. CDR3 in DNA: TGTGCCAGCAGTCCCACTGGGGAGGTTATGGAGACCCAGTACTTC. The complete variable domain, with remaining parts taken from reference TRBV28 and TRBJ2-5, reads DVKVTQSSRYLVKRTGEKVFLECVQDMDHENMFWYRQDPGLGLRLIYFSYDVKMKEKGDIPEGYSVSREKKERFSLILESASTNQTSMYLCASSPTGEVMETQYFGPGTRLLVL.

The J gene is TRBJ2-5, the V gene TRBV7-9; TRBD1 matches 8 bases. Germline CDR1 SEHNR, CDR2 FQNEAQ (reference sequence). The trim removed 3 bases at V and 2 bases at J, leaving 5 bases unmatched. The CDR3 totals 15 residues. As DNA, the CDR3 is TGTGCCAGCAGCTTGGACAGGGACATTCAAGAGACCCAGTACTTC. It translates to CASSLDRDIQETQYF.

The CDR3: CASSQGRDTEAFF. The CDR3 coding sequence is TGTGCCAGCTCACAAGGCAGGGACACTGAAGCTTTCTTT. The rearrangement uses TRBV18 and TRBJ1-1; TRBD1 is a possible D gene (5 bases). Germline CDR1 is KGHSH and CDR2 is LQKENI. This CDR3 contains 13 residues. V was shortened by 4 bases and J by 3 bases, with 9 bases between the two germline ends.